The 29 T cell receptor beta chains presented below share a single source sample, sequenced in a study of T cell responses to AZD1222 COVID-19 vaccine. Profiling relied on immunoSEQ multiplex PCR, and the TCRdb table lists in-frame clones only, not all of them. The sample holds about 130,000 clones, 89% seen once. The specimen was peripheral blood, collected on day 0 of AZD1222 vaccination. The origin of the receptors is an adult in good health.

The CDR3 DNA reads as TGTGCCAGCAGTGACGGGAGCACAGATACGCAGTATTTT. Amino acids: CASSDGSTDTQYF. This sequence joins TRBV6-4 and TRBJ2-3; no reliable D call. The germline V gene has CDR1 MRHNA and CDR2 SNTAGT. The CDR3 loop spans 13 amino acids. Trimming cost V 2 bases and J 0 bases, with 3 bases left between them.

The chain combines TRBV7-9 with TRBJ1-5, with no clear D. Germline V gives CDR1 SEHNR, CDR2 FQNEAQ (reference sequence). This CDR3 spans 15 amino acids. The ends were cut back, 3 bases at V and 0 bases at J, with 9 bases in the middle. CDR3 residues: CASSFGMHSNQPQHF. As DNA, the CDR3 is TGTGCCAGCAGCTTCGGGATGCATAGCAATCAGCCCCAGCATTTT.

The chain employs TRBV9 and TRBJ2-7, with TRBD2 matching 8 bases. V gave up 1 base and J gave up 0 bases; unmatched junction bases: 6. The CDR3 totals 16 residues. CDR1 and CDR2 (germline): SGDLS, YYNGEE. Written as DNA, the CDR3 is TGTGCCAGCAGCGTATTCTCTAGCGGGTTCTCCTACGAGCAGTACTTC. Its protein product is CASSVFSSGFSYEQYF.

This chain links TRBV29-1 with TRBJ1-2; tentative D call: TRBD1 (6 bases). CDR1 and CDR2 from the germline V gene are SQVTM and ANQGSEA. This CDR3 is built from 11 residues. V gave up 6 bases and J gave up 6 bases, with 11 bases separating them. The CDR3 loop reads CSVLGGNGYTF. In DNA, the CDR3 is TGCAGCGTCTTAGGGGGAAATGGCTACACCTTC.

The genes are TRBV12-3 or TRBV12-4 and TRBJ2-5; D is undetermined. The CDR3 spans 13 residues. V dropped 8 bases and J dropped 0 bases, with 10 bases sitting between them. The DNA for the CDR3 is TGTGCCAGCTGCTCGCCGTACCAAGAGACCCAGTACTTC. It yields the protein CASCSPYQETQYF.

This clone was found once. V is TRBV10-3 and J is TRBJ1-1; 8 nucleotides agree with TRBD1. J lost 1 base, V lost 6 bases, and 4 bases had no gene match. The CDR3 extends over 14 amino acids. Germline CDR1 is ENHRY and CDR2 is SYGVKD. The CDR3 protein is CAISLGQANTEAFF. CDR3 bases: TGTGCCATCAGCCTGGGACAGGCGAACACTGAAGCTTTCTTT.

CDR3 region: CASSQDWATGNTEAFF. The CDR3 DNA reads TGTGCCAGCAGCCAGGACTGGGCGACAGGGAACACTGAAGCTTTCTTT. The V and J genes are TRBV3-1 (or the pseudogene TRBV3-2) and TRBJ1-1; a possible D gene is TRBD1 (6 bases). CDR1 is LGHDT, CDR2 YNNKEL, per germline (reference sequence). The CDR3 has 16 amino acids. Deletions cut 3 bases from V and 1 base from J, with 15 bases between.

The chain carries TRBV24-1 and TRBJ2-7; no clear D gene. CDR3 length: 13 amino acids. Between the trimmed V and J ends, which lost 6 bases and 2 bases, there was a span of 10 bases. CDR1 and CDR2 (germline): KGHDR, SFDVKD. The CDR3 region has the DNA TGTGCCACCAGTCCGGGCTCTACCTACGAGCAGTACTTC. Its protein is CATSPGSTYEQYF.

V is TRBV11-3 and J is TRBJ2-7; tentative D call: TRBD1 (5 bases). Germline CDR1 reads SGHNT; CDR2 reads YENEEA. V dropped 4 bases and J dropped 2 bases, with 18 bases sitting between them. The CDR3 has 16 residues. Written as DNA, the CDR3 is TGTGCCAGCAGCTCCTCCCGGCAGGGTAATCCCTACGAGCAGTACTTC. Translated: CASSSSRQGNPYEQYF.

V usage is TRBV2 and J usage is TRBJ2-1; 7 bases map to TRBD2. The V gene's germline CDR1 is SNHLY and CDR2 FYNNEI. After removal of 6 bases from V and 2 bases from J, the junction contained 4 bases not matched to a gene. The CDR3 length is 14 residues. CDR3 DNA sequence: TGTGCCAGCAGCACTCTAGCGGCCTACAATGAGCAGTTCTTC. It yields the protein CASSTLAAYNEQFF.

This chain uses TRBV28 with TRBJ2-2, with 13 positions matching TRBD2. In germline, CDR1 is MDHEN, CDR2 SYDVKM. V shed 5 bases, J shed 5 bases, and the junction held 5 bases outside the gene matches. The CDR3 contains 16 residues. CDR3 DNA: TGTGCCAGCAGTCCCAGGACTAGCGGGAGTACCGGGGAGCTGTTTTTT. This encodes CASSPRTSGSTGELFF.

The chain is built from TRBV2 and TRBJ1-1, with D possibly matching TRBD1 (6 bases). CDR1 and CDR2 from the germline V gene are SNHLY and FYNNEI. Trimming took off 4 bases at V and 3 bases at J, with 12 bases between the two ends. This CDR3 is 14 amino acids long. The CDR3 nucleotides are TGTGCCAGCAGTGTAAGGGGGGGTGACACTGAAGCTTTCTTT. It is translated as CASSVRGGDTEAFF.

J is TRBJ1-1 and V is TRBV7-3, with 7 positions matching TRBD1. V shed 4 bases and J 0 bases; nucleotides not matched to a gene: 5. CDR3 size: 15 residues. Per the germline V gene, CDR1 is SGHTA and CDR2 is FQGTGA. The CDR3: CASSSLTGLNTEAFF. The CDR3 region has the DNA TGTGCCAGCAGCTCCCTGACAGGGCTGAACACTGAAGCTTTCTTT. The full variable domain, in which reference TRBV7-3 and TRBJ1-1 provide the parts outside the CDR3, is GAGVSQTPSNKVTEKGKYVELRCDPISGHTALYWYRQSLGQGPEFLIYFQGTGAADDSGLPNDRFFAVRPEGSVSTLKIQRTERGDSAVYLCASSSLTGLNTEAFFGQGTRLTVV.

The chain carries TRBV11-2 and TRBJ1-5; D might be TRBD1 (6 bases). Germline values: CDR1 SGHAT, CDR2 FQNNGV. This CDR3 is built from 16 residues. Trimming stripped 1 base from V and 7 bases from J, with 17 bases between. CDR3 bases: TGTGCCAGCAGCTTAGGAAACGAGGGGGGGTTACAGCCCCAGCATTTT. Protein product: CASSLGNEGGLQPQHF.

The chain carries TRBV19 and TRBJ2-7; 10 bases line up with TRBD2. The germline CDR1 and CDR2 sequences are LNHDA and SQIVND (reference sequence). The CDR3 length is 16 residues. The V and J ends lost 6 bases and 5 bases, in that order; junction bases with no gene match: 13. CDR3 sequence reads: CASRTNLAGVPHEQYF. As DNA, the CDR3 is TGTGCCAGTAGGACCAACCTAGCGGGAGTACCCCACGAGCAGTACTTC.

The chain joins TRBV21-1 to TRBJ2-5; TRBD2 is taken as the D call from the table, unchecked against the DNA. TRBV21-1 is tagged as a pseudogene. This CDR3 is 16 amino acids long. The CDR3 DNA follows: TGTGCCAGCAGCAAGGCTAGCGGGAGGGCCGAAGAGACCCAGTACTTC. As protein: CASSKASGRAEETQYF.

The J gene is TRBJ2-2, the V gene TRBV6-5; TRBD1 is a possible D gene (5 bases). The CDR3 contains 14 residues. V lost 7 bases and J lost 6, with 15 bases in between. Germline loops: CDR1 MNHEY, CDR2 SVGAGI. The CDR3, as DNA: TGTGCCAGCAAGGCTTTTGGACAAGCCGGGGAGCTGTTTTTT. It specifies CASKAFGQAGELFF.

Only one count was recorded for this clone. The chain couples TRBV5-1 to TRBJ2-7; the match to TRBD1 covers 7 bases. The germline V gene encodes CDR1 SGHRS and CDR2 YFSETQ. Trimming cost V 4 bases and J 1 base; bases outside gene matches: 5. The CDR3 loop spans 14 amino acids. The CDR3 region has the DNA TGCGCCAGCAGCATCCAGGGACAGTCCTACGAGCAGTACTTC. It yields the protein CASSIQGQSYEQYF. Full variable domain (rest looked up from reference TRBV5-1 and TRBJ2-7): KAGVTQTPRYLIKTRGQQVTLSCSPISGHRSVSWYQQTPGQGLQFLFEYFSETQRNKGNFPGRFSGRQFSNSRSEMNVSTLELGDSALYLCASSIQGQSYEQYFGPGTRLTVT.

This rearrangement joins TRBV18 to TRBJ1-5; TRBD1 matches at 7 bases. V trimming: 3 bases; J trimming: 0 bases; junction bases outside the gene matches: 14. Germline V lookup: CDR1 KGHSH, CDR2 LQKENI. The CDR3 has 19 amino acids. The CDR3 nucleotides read TGTGCCAGCTCACCGTATAAATTACCGGGACAGAGTAGCAATCAGCCCCAGCATTTT. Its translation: CASSPYKLPGQSSNQPQHF.

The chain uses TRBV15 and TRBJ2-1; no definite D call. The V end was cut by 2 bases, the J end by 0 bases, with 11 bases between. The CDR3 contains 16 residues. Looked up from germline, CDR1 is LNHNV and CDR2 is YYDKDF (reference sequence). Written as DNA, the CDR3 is TGTGCCACCAGCAGACCTCCGCGGAGCTCCTACAATGAGCAGTTCTTC. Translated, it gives CATSRPPRSSYNEQFF.

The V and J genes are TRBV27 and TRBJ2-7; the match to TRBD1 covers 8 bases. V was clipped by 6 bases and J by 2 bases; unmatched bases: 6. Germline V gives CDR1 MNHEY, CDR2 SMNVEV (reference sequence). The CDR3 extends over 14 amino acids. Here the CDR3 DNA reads TGTGCCAGCAGACCGACAGGGGAAACCTACGAGCAGTACTTC. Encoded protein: CASRPTGETYEQYF.

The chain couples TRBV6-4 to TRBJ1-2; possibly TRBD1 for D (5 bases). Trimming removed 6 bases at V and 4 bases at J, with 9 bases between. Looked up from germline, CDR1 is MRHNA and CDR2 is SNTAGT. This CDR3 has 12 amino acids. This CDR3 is CASSRRGYGYTF. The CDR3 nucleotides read TGTGCCAGCAGCAGGAGGGGCTATGGCTACACCTTC.

CDR3: CASSRLAGVHTDTQYF. The CDR3 DNA reads TGTGCCAGCAGCCGACTAGCGGGAGTCCACACAGATACGCAGTATTTT. The V call is TRBV9, the J call TRBJ2-3; 12 nucleotides match TRBD2. V gave up 4 bases and J gave up 2 bases; unmatched junction bases: 5. Germline V gene lookup returns CDR1 SGDLS and CDR2 YYNGEE. The CDR3 runs to 16 residues.

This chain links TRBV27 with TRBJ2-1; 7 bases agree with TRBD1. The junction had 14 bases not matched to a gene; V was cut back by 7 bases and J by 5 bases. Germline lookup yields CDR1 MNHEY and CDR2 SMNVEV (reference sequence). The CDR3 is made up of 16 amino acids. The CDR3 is CASKNPGGEPDNEQFF. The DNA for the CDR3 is TGTGCCAGCAAGAACCCAGGGGGAGAGCCCGACAATGAGCAGTTCTTC.

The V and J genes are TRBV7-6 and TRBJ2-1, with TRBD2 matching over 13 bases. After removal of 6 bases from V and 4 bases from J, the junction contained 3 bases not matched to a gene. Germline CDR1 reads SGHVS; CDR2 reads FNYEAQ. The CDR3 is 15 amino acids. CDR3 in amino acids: CASSWTSGRYNEQFF. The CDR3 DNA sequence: TGTGCCAGCAGTTGGACTAGCGGGAGATACAATGAGCAGTTCTTC.

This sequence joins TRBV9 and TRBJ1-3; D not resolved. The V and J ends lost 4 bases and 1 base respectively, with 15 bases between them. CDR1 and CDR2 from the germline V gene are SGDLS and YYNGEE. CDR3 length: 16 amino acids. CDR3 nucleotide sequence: TGTGCCAGCAGCACAAGTTTTGGGAGATCTGGAAACACCATATATTTT. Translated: CASSTSFGRSGNTIYF.

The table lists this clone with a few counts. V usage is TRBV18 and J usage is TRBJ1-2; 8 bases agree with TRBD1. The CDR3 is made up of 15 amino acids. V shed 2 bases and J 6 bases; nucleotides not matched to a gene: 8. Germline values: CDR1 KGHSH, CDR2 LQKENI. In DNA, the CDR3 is TGTGCCAGCTCACCAAGGATCGGACAGGGTGATGGCTACACCTTC. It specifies CASSPRIGQGDGYTF.

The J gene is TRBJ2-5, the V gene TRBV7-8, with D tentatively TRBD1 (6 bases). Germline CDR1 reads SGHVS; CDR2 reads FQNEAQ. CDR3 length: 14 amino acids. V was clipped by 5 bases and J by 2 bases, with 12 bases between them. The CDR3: CASSVEQGQETQYF. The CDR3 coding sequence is TGTGCCAGCAGCGTCGAACAGGGACAAGAGACCCAGTACTTC.

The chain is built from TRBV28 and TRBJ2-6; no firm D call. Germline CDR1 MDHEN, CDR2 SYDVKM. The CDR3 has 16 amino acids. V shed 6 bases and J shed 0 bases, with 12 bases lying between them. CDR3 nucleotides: TGTGCCAGCAGCCCGGGCTGGGTCTCTGGGGCCAACGTCCTGACTTTC. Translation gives CASSPGWVSGANVLTF.